The 12 T cell receptor beta chains below all came from one sample that was sequenced in a study of PD-1 blockade in classical Hodgkin lymphoma (TCRdb year 2020). Library preparation was by the immunoSEQ multiplex PCR assay. TCRdb mirrors the immuneACCESS table, restricted to in-frame sequences. Some clones are absent from its copies; in checked studies, under half trace to an unresolved V gene, and the reason for the others is unknown. This sample holds under 75,000 clones; around nine tenths were observed only once. Clones ranked in the top ten supply around 5.4% of the sample. In the paper's terms, the time point label means: cycle 2 day 1 (C2D1) of nivolumab. Every trial patient had relapsed after autologous stem cell transplantation, and cohorts A, B and C differed in prior brentuximab vedotin exposure. Sequenced here: peripheral blood mononuclear cells (PBMCs), sampled before the second cycle of nivolumab. These receptors all stem from a human donor with classical Hodgkin lymphoma.

V usage is TRBV7-8 and J usage is TRBJ1-5; no clear D gene. This CDR3 is built from 15 residues. Germline lookup yields CDR1 SGHVS and CDR2 FQNEAQ. Deletions cut 2 bases from V and 1 base from J, with 9 bases between. The CDR3 here is CASSLSPDSNQPQHF. CDR3 nucleotides: TGTGCCAGCAGCTTAAGCCCTGACAGCAATCAGCCCCAGCATTTT.

The chain uses TRBV5-1 and TRBJ2-2, with 11 bases fitting TRBD1. CDR3 length: 15 residues. In germline, CDR1 is SGHRS, CDR2 YFSETQ. After removal of 4 bases from V and 6 bases from J, the junction contained 5 bases not matched to a gene. The CDR3 nucleotides read TGCGCCAGCAGCCTGGCGGACAGGGGGCCCGGGGAGCTGTTTTTT. Its protein product is CASSLADRGPGELFF.

The chain employs TRBV5-1 and TRBJ2-5; D is perhaps TRBD1 (5 bases). The CDR3 covers 13 residues. Trimming cost V 1 base and J 5 bases, with 9 bases left between them. The germline V gene has CDR1 SGHRS and CDR2 YFSETQ. The CDR3 bases are TGCGCCAGCAGCTTGCAGGGTTGGGAGACCCAGTACTTC. Its protein is CASSLQGWETQYF.

The rearrangement joins TRBV5-1 to TRBJ1-4; D gene ambiguous. This CDR3 has 13 amino acids. CDR1 is SGHRS and CDR2 is YFSETQ in the germline V gene. The germline V and J ends were trimmed by 0 bases and 5 bases, with 5 bases remaining between them. The CDR3 DNA is TGCGCCAGCAGCTTGGACTACAATGAAAAACTGTTTTTT. It codes for CASSLDYNEKLFF.

This rearrangement joins TRBV4-1 to TRBJ2-2; 7 bases agree with TRBD1. The V gene end was trimmed by 0 bases and the J gene end by 8 bases; junction bases not matched to a gene: 15. The CDR3 extends over 18 amino acids. The germline V gene has CDR1 MGHRA and CDR2 YSYEKL. This CDR3 is CASSQDLGGDLRGGELFF. CDR3 coding DNA: TGCGCCAGCAGCCAAGATCTCGGAGGAGATCTCAGGGGGGGGGAGCTGTTTTTT.

The rearrangement links TRBV30 to TRBJ2-3; D possibly corresponds to TRBD2 (6 bases). V lost 2 bases and J lost 2, with 26 bases in between. The CDR3 runs to 19 residues. Germline CDR1 GTSNPN, CDR2 SVGIG (reference sequence). In nucleotides, the CDR3 is TGTGCCTGGAGTCCCCGCCTCCCAAGGCGGGATTTTCACACAGATACGCAGTATTTT. Amino acids: CAWSPRLPRRDFHTDTQYF.

This rearrangement joins TRBV4-1 to TRBJ2-5; D gene uncertain. The CDR3 extends over 14 amino acids. V shed 2 bases and J shed 5 bases, with 12 bases lying between them. Germline lookup yields CDR1 MGHRA and CDR2 YSYEKL. Here the CDR3 DNA reads TGCGCCAGCAGCCAAACAGTTCTTGGGGAGACCCAGTACTTC. Amino acids: CASSQTVLGETQYF.

The V gene is TRBV2, the J gene TRBJ1-6, with D possibly being TRBD1 (5 bases). The CDR3 is 16 residues long. Germline V lookup: CDR1 SNHLY, CDR2 FYNNEI. Trimming removed 5 bases from V and 7 bases from J, with 18 bases in between. The CDR3 sequence is CASSPNLRAGNSPLHF. The CDR3, as DNA: TGTGCCAGCAGTCCGAACCTCAGGGCGGGGAATTCACCCCTCCACTTT.

The chain carries TRBV6-5 and TRBJ2-2; D gene uncertain. Germline values: CDR1 MNHEY, CDR2 SVGAGI. The CDR3 spans 13 residues. The V end lost 4 bases, the J end lost 6 bases, and 9 bases lay between the germline ends. The CDR3, as DNA: TGTGCCAGCAGTTCCCTGGGGTCCGGGGAGCTGTTTTTT. Its translation is CASSSLGSGELFF.

The V gene is TRBV19, the J gene TRBJ1-1, with 7 bases matching TRBD1. The ends lost 1 base at V and 6 bases at J; junction bases unmatched: 2. CDR1 and CDR2 from the germline V gene are LNHDA and SQIVND (reference sequence). The CDR3 length is 13 residues. This CDR3 reads CASSIGDRSEAFF. The CDR3, as DNA: TGTGCCAGTAGTATAGGGGACAGATCTGAAGCTTTCTTT.

The chain's CDR3 is CASSFYEAGPYGYTF. In DNA form, the CDR3 reads TGTGCCAGCAGTTTTTACGAGGCAGGGCCCTATGGCTACACCTTC. The J gene is TRBJ1-2, the V gene TRBV27, with a weak D call TRBD1 (5 bases). Trimming pared 3 bases from V and 4 bases from J, leaving 15 bases between. The CDR3 loop spans 15 amino acids. Germline V gene lookup returns CDR1 MNHEY and CDR2 SMNVEV (reference sequence).

The chain employs TRBV18 and TRBJ1-2; TRBD1 agrees at 7 bases. CDR1 is KGHSH, CDR2 LQKENI, per germline. V dropped 1 base and J dropped 8; count of bases not matched to a gene: 13. The CDR3 is 16 amino acids. CDR3: CASSPLTGSPGRGYTF. Here the CDR3 DNA reads TGTGCCAGCTCACCACTGACAGGGAGCCCAGGCCGCGGCTACACCTTC.